The clone carrying this T cell receptor beta chain has just a few counts. This sample is drawn from a study of T cell repertoires in cytomegalovirus infection. Using its own MiXCR run on the reads, TCRdb lists one record per CDR3 protein. The table lists 350,000 to 500,000 distinct CDR3 sequences, approximately 31% of them singletons, with about 13% in the top ten. This CDR3 spans 15 amino acids. CDR1 and CDR2 (germline): SGHNT, YYREEE (reference sequence). Germline trimming cut 0 bases from V and 4 bases from J; bases unmatched to any gene: 6. J is TRBJ1-1 and V is TRBV5-4, with 7 positions matching TRBD1. The sequenced sample consisted of PBMCs. The receptor's source is a human donor in good health (CMV status not recorded). Some clones in this sample may be carry-over from other donors' samples. The CDR3 nucleotides are TGTGCCAGCAGCTTGGCTGACAGGGTACGCACTGAAGCTTTCTTT. Its protein is CASSLADRVRTEAFF.